This TCR beta chain was recorded in a study of tumor and adjacent non-tumor tissue in lung cancer (dated 2018 in TCRdb). About the full investigation: By cancer type, the cohort comprised some 13 adenocarcinoma patients, 2 squamous cell carcinoma patients and 1 small cell lung cancer patient. Using bulk TCRbeta repertoires from around 15 lung cancer patients, the study set lung tumor tissue side by side with matched distant non-tumor lung tissue. The roughly 15 patients were aged about 31 to 85 years, included around 10 men and 5 women, and had TNM stage I to III disease. For each patient, one tumor sample and one normal lung sample were taken, giving a few dozen paired specimens that underwent TCRbeta CDR3 sequencing. A total of some 130,000,000 productive TCRbeta reads were generated by sequencing, corresponding to an average of around 3.8 million reads per sample.

RNA was isolated from bulk, unsorted tissue, and RNA quality was assessed with a NanoDrop ND-1000 and an Agilent 2100. Newly diagnosed lung cancer patients without prior chemotherapy who had been admitted for thoracic surgery in China between August and November 2014 were enrolled as donors. Patients who had received previous radiotherapy or chemotherapy, or who had another concurrent cancer, were excluded from the study. Surgical tissue pieces of about 1-2.1 cm3 were preserved in RNAlater solution and were kept at -80 degrees C until use. Based on the germline V gene (reference sequence), the CDR1 and CDR2 sequences are GTSNPN and SVGIG. V sheds 0 bases and J sheds 6 bases, leaving 9 bases between their ends. Counted from cysteine to phenylalanine, this CDR3 has 13 amino acids. Only CDR3 DNA is held: 39 bases, read in frame from base 1. This clonotype has ten or more counts. No cognate antigen has been identified for it. The record has no base qualities; no much larger clone is one base away.

Study-wide conclusions, independent of this receptor: Only about 14 patients were in the cohort, and the authors stated that larger samples and more detailed clinical data are needed. The top 100 clones accounted for a significantly larger cumulative portion of the repertoire in normal lung than in tumor tissue. Younger patients had significantly higher TCR diversity, and higher tumor TCR diversity was associated with shorter overall and disease-free survival. Significantly higher TCR diversity (inverse Simpson) was observed in tumor tissue than in normal lung tissue (roughly 390 vs 170, P = 0.0075, Mann-Whitney U test). The sequencing platform is not named in the methods, and unique molecular identifiers are not mentioned. Because peripheral blood was not sequenced, blood TCRbeta repertoires in the lung cancer patients of the study were not examined.

Library prep was done by multiplex PCR. The sequencing machine was an Illumina HiSeq 2500. TCRbeta libraries were constructed through three rounds of nested PCR with primers (Table S4) according to protocols adapted from ARM-PCR. Before sequencing, PCR products of 200-500 bp were excised from the gel and purified with the QIAquick gel extraction kit. As for the authors' bioinformatics: Trimmomatic was used to clean the reads, FLASH was used to merge the reads into complete CDR3 sequences, and MiTCR was used to assign the reads to V(D)J germline segments. VDJtools was used to compute clonal diversity as the inverse Simpson's index. Productive reads were defined as in-frame sequences without a premature stop codon. Clones were called with MiXCR by TCRdb after fastp trimmed the public reads at Q25, and only in-frame beta chains were retained. One record per CDR3 amino acid sequence lists the most common genes and DNA. TCRdb's processing, not the study's, gives the V and J calls here. This sample lists over 110,000 distinct CDR3 sequences; around 60% were detected once. Together, the top ten hold about 18% of the sample.

The V and J segments used are TRBV30 and TRBJ2-1; the D region is possibly TRBD1 or TRBD2, each matching across 5 bases. This clonotype was obtained from a man aged 55 to 70 with small cell lung cancer. Sequencing used lung tumor tissue. The CDR3 region: CAWSVGVPNEQFF. The sequence in DNA is TGTGCCTGGAGTGTGGGGGTGCCCAATGAGCAGTTCTTC.